This record concerns one T cell receptor (beta chain) sequence. The antigen remains unidentified. The PCR contained 60 Vbeta and 13 Jbeta primers. TCRdb keeps only in-frame clones here, not all; method: immunoSEQ multiplex PCR. Of more than 90,000 clones in the sample, 60% to 85% were seen once. The data were obtained in a study of cytomegalovirus exposure and HLA in healthy donors. Study results and limitations: Most TCR sequences were uncommon, yet certain public TCRs appeared in many donors. In a later analysis, a missense DCLRE1C variant was linked to TCR beta V- and J-gene trimming. The study designated fewer than 200 TCR beta chains cytomegalovirus-associated. Segments of the TCR beta V type were, in most cases, productive about 87% or about 30% of the time in an earlier analysis.

The CDR3 is 14 residues long. V was clipped by 5 bases and J by 7 bases, with 14 bases between them. From germline, CDR1 is KGHSH and CDR2 LQKENI. J is TRBJ1-4 and V is TRBV18; a possible D gene is TRBD1 (6 bases). Sequenced input: PBMCs. The TCR sequence derives from a man aged 45-65 years in good health and CMV-seropositive. This CDR3 is CASSRGGAGEKLFF. The CDR3 DNA is TGTGCCAGCTCAAGGGGGGGCGCCGGTGAAAAACTGTTTTTT.